These 8 T cell receptor beta chains share one sample of origin, sequenced in a study of post-analysis software for immune sequencing data (dated by TCRdb to the mid-2010s). What the study reported, not specific to this receptor: Several TRBV segments, including TRBV5-6, TRBV5-1 and TRBV20-1, were significantly more frequent in patients than controls.

These receptors have no known antigen. The method behind the library was PCR. For sequencing, an Illumina HiSeq 2500 was employed. Unique molecular identifiers were incorporated into TCR beta cDNA libraries to reduce PCR and sequencing biases. TCRdb ran its own pipeline on the public reads, namely fastp trimming at Q25 and MiXCR clone calling, and kept in-frame beta chains. CDR3 protein duplicates are merged, each entry listing the most common genes and DNA. Here the sample has fewer than 850,000 distinct CDR3 sequences; roughly 27% occur a single time. The ten biggest clones cover 0.5% to 0.6% of the sample. The sequenced sample consisted of blood. The receptors were sampled from a girl aged 10 to 17 with multiple sclerosis.

This chain connects TRBV15 to TRBJ2-5; D perhaps matches TRBD1 (6 bases). The V and J ends lost 3 bases and 11 bases respectively, with 22 bases between them. The CDR3 runs 15 residues. The V gene's germline CDR1 is LNHNV and CDR2 YYDKDF (reference sequence). CDR3 sequence reads: CATSRSKGTRDRQYF. CDR3 nucleotides: TGTGCCACCAGCAGGTCGAAGGGGACAAGGGATAGGCAGTACTTC.

V usage is TRBV27 and J usage is TRBJ2-1; possible D gene TRBD1, 5 bases. Germline V gives CDR1 MNHEY, CDR2 SMNVEV (reference sequence). V was trimmed by 5 bases and J by 1 base, leaving 12 bases between them. This CDR3 contains 15 residues. The CDR3 region is CASSDRSKSYNEQFF. The CDR3, as DNA: TGTGCCAGCAGTGACAGAAGTAAATCCTACAATGAGCAGTTCTTC.

The chain employs TRBV7-9 and TRBJ2-5; possibly TRBD1 for D (5 bases). The germline V gene has CDR1 SEHNR and CDR2 FQNEAQ (reference sequence). Trimming took 0 bases from V and 5 from J, leaving 13 bases between them. This CDR3 has 15 residues. The CDR3 DNA is TGTGCCAGCAGCTTAGCGGGGCCCCTGGGGGAGACCCAGTACTTC. It specifies CASSLAGPLGETQYF.

The rearrangement joins TRBV20-1 to TRBJ2-1; the match to TRBD1 covers 10 bases. This CDR3 is 13 amino acids long. V dropped 5 bases and J dropped 9; count of bases not matched to a gene: 7. The germline gives CDR1 DFQATT, CDR2 SNEGSKA (reference sequence). CDR3 region: CSAQDRGRGEQFF. DNA of the CDR3: TGCAGTGCTCAGGACAGGGGGAGAGGTGAGCAGTTCTTC.

This clonotype was detected only a few times. The chain has TRBV29-1 and TRBJ2-1; 10 bases map to TRBD2. The CDR3 runs 14 residues. V gave up 4 bases and J gave up 6 bases; unmatched junction bases: 6. Germline loops: CDR1 SQVTM, CDR2 ANQGSEA. CDR3 sequence (DNA): TGCAGCGTTGTGTCTAGCGGGAGAGGCAATGAGCAGTTCTTC. Amino acid sequence: CSVVSSGRGNEQFF.

The chain joins TRBV9 to TRBJ2-4; D is possibly TRBD2 (5 bases). Judging by the DNA end, TRBJ2-7 fits better; the J call may be wrong. This CDR3 spans 14 amino acids. CDR1 is SGDLS, CDR2 YYNGEE, per germline. This CDR3 is CASSPTPVRDEQYF. The CDR3 bases are TGTGCCAGCAGCCCGACTCCGGTGAGGGACGAGCAGTACTTC.

The chain combines TRBV28 with TRBJ2-5; D remains ambiguous. Trimming left V 3 bases short and J 1 base short, with 12 bases between. CDR1 is MDHEN, CDR2 SYDVKM, per germline. The CDR3 contains 15 residues. The CDR3 DNA reads as TGTGCCAGCAGTTTTGACGAGGTGATCCAAGAGACCCAGTACTTC. Protein product: CASSFDEVIQETQYF.

This clonotype was counted a few times. CDR3 DNA sequence: TGCAGTGCTAGCCCCCTGGACAGGAGAACTGAAGCTTTCTTT. It codes for CSASPLDRRTEAFF. This chain connects TRBV20-1 to TRBJ1-1; 7 nucleotides line up with TRBD1. The V gene's germline CDR1 is DFQATT and CDR2 SNEGSKA (reference sequence). V was clipped by 3 bases and J by 5 bases; unmatched bases: 9. CDR3 length: 14 residues.